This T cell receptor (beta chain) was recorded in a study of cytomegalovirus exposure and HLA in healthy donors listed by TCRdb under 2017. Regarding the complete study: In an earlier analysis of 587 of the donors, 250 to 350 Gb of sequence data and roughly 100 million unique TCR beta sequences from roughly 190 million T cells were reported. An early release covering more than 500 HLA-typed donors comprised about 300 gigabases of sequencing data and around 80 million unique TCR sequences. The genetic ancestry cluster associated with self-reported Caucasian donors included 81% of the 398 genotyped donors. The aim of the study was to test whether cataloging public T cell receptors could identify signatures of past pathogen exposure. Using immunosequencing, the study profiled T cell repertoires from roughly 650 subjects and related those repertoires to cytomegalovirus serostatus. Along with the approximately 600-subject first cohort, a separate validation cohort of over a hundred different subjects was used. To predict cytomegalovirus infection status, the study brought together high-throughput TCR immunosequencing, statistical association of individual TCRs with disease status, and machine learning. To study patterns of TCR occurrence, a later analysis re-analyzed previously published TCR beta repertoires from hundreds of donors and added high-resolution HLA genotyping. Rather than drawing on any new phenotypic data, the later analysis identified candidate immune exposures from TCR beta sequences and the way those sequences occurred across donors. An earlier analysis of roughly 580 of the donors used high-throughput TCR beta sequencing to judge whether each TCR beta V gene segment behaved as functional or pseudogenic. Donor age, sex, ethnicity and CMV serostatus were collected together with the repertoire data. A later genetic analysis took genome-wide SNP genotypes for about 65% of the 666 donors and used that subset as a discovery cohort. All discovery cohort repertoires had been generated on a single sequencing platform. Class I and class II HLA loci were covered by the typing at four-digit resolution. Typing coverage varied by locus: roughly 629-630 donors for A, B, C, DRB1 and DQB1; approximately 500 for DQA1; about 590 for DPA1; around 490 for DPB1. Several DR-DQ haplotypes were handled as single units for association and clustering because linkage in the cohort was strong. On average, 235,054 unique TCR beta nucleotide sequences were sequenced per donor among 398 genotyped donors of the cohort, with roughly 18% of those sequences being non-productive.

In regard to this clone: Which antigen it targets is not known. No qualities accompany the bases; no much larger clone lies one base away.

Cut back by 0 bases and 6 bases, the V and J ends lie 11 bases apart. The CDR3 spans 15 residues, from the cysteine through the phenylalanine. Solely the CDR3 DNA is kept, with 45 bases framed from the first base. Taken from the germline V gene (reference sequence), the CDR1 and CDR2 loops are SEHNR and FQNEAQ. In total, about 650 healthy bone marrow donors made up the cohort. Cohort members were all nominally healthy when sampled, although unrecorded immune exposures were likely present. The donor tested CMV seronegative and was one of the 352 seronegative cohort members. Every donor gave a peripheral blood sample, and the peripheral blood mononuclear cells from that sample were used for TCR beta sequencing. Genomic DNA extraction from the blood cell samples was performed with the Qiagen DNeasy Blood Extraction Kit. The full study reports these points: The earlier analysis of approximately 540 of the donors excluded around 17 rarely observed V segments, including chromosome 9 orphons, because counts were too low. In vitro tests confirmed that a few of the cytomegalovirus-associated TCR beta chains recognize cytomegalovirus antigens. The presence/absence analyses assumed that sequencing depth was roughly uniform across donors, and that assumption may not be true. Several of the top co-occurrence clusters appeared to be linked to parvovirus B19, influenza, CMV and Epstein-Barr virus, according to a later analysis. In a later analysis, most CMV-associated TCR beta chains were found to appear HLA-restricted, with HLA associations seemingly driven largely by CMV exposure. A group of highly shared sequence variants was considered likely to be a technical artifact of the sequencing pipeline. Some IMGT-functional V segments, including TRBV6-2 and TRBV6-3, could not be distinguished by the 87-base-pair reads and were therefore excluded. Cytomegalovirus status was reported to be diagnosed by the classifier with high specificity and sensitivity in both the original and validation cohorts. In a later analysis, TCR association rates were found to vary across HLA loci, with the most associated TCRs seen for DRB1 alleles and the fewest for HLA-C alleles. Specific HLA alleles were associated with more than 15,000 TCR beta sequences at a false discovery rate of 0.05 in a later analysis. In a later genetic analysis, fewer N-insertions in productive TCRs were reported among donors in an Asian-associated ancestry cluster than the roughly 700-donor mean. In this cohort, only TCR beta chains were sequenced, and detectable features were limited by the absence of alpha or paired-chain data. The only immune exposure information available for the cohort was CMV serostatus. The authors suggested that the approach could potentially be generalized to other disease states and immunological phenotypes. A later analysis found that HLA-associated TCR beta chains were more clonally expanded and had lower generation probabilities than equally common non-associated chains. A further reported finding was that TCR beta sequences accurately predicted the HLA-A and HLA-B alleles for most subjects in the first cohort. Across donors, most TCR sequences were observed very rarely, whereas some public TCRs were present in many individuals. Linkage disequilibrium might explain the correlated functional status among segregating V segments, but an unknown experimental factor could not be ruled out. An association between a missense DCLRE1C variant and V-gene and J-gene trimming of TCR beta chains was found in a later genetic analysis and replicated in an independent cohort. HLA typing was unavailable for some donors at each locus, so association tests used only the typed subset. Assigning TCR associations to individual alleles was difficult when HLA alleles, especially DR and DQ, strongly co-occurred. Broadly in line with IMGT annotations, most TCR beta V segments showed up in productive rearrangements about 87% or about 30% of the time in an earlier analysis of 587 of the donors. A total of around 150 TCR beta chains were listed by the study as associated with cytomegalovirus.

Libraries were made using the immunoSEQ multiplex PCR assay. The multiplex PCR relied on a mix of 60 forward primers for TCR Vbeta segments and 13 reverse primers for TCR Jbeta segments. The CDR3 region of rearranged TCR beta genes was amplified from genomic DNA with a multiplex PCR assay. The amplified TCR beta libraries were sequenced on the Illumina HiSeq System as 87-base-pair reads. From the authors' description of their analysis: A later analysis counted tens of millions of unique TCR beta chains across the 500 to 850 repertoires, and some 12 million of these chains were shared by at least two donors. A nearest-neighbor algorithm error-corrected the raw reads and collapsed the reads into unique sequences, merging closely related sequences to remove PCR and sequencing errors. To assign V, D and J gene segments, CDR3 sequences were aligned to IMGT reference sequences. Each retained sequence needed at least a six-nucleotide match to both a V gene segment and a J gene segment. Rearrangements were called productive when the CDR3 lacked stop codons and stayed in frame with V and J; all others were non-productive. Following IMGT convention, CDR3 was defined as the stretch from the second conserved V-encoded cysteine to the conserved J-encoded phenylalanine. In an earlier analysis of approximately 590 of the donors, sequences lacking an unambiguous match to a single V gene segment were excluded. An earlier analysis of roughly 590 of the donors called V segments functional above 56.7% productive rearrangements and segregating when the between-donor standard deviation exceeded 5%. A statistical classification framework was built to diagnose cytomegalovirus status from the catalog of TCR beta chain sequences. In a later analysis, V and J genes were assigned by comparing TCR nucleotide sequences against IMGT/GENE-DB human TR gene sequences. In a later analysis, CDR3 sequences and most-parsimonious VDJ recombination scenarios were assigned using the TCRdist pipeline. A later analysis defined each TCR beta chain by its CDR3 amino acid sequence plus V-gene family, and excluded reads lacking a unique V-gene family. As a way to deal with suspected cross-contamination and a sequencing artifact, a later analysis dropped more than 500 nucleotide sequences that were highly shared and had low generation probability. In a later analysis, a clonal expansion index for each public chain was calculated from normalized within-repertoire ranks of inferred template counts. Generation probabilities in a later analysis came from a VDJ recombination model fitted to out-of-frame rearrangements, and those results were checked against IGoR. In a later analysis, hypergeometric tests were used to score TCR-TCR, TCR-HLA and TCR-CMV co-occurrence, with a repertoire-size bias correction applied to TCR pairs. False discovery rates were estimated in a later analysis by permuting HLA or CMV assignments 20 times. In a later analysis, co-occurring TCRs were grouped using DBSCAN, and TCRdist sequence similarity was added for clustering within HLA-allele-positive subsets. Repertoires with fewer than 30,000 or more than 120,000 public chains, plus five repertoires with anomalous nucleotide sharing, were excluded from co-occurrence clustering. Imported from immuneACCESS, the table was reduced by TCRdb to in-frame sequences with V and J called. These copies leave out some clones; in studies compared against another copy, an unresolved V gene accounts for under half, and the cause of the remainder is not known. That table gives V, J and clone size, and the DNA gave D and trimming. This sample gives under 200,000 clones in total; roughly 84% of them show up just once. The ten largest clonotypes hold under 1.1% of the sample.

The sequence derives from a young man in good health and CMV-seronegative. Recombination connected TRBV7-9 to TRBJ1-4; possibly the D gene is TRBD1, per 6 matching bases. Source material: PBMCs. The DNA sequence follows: TGTGCCAGCAGCTTAGCGGAAGGGGGGGATGAAAAACTGTTTTTT. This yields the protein CASSLAEGGDEKLFF.